The rows below give T cell receptor beta chains drawn from one sample of a study of T cell changes during pregnancy in multiple sclerosis. This table comes from immunoSEQ multiplex PCR, and its TCRdb copy is limited to in-frame clones, with some not included. The table has more than 40,000 clones, 80% to 95% seen once. Sequences were derived from CD4+ T cells from peripheral blood mononuclear cells, sampled in the third trimester of pregnancy. All receptors derive from a female donor with multiple sclerosis, enrolled in a pregnancy study. Each CDR3 is given with its conserved first and last residue. Fields, in order: clone size, J gene, D gene, V gene, CDR3 protein, CDR3 DNA. D genes are given only for firm matches. Clone size appears in some rows only: once, few, many, or a class for an expanded clone.

abundance: once; j_gene: TRBJ1-4; d_gene: TRBD1; v_gene: TRBV9; CDR3aa: CASSRDSNEKLFF; CDR3nt: TGTGCCAGCAGCAGGGACAGTAATGAAAAACTGTTTTTT
abundance: .; j_gene: TRBJ1-5; d_gene: .; v_gene: TRBV19; CDR3aa: CASSTGRSNQPQHF; CDR3nt: TGTGCCAGTAGCACAGGGAGAAGCAATCAGCCCCAGCATTTT
abundance: .; j_gene: TRBJ1-1; d_gene: .; v_gene: TRBV19; CDR3aa: CASSITRARDTEAFF; CDR3nt: TGTGCCAGTAGTATAACTAGGGCTCGGGACACTGAAGCTTTCTTT
abundance: .; j_gene: TRBJ2-3; d_gene: .; v_gene: TRBV14; CDR3aa: CASSQVQGSGQYF; CDR3nt: TGTGCCAGCAGCCAAGTACAGGGCAGTGGGCAGTATTTT
abundance: .; j_gene: TRBJ2-7; d_gene: TRBD1; v_gene: TRBV30; CDR3aa: CAWTGQGFYEQYF; CDR3nt: TGTGCCTGGACGGGACAGGGTTTCTACGAGCAGTACTTC
abundance: once; j_gene: TRBJ2-1; d_gene: .; v_gene: TRBV29-1; CDR3aa: CSVGVSYNEQFF; CDR3nt: TGCAGCGTAGGAGTCTCCTACAATGAGCAGTTCTTC
abundance: .; j_gene: TRBJ2-1; d_gene: TRBD2; v_gene: TRBV28; CDR3aa: CASSLSPGLGSYNEQFF; CDR3nt: TGTGCCAGCAGTCTCTCACCGGGACTAGGGAGTTACAATGAGCAGTTCTTC
abundance: .; j_gene: TRBJ1-5; d_gene: .; v_gene: TRBV27; CDR3aa: CASSSREHQPQHF; CDR3nt: TGTGCCAGCAGTTCCCGTGAGCATCAGCCCCAGCATTTT
abundance: .; j_gene: TRBJ1-3; d_gene: .; v_gene: TRBV7-8; CDR3aa: CASSLGAVISGNTIYF; CDR3nt: TGTGCCAGCAGCTTGGGTGCGGTCATCTCTGGAAACACCATATATTTT
abundance: once; j_gene: TRBJ1-4; d_gene: .; v_gene: TRBV21-1; CDR3aa: CASTITGGRNEKLFF; CDR3nt: TGTGCCAGCACAATCACCGGGGGAAGAAATGAAAAACTGTTTTTT
abundance: .; j_gene: TRBJ1-1; d_gene: TRBD1; v_gene: TRBV5-3; CDR3aa: CARSSRQGSRNTEAFF; CDR3nt: TGTGCCAGAAGCTCCCGACAGGGATCTCGGAACACTGAAGCTTTCTTT
abundance: .; j_gene: TRBJ1-2; d_gene: .; v_gene: TRBV16; CDR3aa: CASSQSGAHYGYTF; CDR3nt: TGTGCCAGCAGCCAATCGGGGGCCCACTATGGCTACACCTTC
abundance: .; j_gene: TRBJ1-2; d_gene: TRBD1; v_gene: TRBV2; CDR3aa: CASSATTGGNYGYTF; CDR3nt: TGTGCCAGCAGTGCTACGACAGGGGGCAACTATGGCTACACCTTC
abundance: .; j_gene: TRBJ1-2; d_gene: .; v_gene: TRBV6-5; CDR3aa: CASSFGQPDYGYTF; CDR3nt: TGTGCCAGCAGTTTCGGACAGCCTGACTATGGCTACACCTTC
abundance: few; j_gene: TRBJ2-7; d_gene: TRBD2; v_gene: TRBV5-4; CDR3aa: CASSLVASGIYEQYF; CDR3nt: TGTGCCAGCAGCTTGGTGGCTAGCGGGATCTACGAGCAGTACTTC
abundance: .; j_gene: TRBJ2-7; d_gene: TRBD1; v_gene: TRBV4-2; CDR3aa: CASSQATTGFDEQYF; CDR3nt: TGTGCCAGCAGCCAGGCTACGACAGGGTTCGACGAGCAGTACTTC
abundance: once; j_gene: TRBJ2-3; d_gene: .; v_gene: TRBV19; CDR3aa: CASSPGFTDTQYF; CDR3nt: TGTGCCAGTAGTCCAGGGTTCACAGATACGCAGTATTTT
abundance: .; j_gene: TRBJ1-1; d_gene: .; v_gene: TRBV6-6; CDR3aa: CASSDGGTEAFF; CDR3nt: TGTGCCAGCAGTGACGGGGGGACTGAAGCTTTCTTT
abundance: .; j_gene: TRBJ2-7; d_gene: TRBD2; v_gene: TRBV27; CDR3aa: CASSHGGRPYEQYF; CDR3nt: TGTGCCAGCAGTCATGGCGGGAGGCCCTACGAGCAGTACTTC
abundance: .; j_gene: TRBJ1-1; d_gene: TRBD1; v_gene: TRBV20-1; CDR3aa: CSGRGRGEAFF; CDR3nt: TGCAGTGGCAGGGGGCGAGGTGAAGCTTTCTTT
abundance: .; j_gene: TRBJ2-6; d_gene: .; v_gene: TRBV11-3; CDR3aa: CASSSPLADGGANVLTF; CDR3nt: TGTGCCAGCAGCTCTCCCCTGGCCGATGGTGGGGCCAACGTCCTGACTTTC
abundance: .; j_gene: TRBJ2-7; d_gene: TRBD2; v_gene: TRBV2; CDR3aa: CASSVTSGRANYEQYF; CDR3nt: TGTGCCAGCAGTGTCACTAGCGGGAGAGCTAACTACGAGCAGTACTTC
abundance: .; j_gene: TRBJ1-3; d_gene: .; v_gene: TRBV2; CDR3aa: CASSRDGSSGNTIYF; CDR3nt: TGTGCCAGCTCTAGAGACGGGAGCTCTGGAAACACCATATATTTT
abundance: .; j_gene: TRBJ2-5; d_gene: TRBD2; v_gene: TRBV9; CDR3aa: CASSVGVSGREWETQYF; CDR3nt: TGTGCCAGCAGCGTAGGGGTTAGCGGGAGGGAATGGGAGACCCAGTACTTC
abundance: .; j_gene: TRBJ1-1; d_gene: .; v_gene: TRBV4-2; CDR3aa: CASSQGNSNTEAFF; CDR3nt: TGTGCCAGCAGCCAAGGGAACAGTAACACTGAAGCTTTCTTT
abundance: .; j_gene: TRBJ2-1; d_gene: TRBD2; v_gene: TRBV6-5; CDR3aa: CASRRAGDVNEQFF; CDR3nt: TGTGCCAGCAGACGAGCGGGAGACGTCAATGAGCAGTTCTTC
abundance: .; j_gene: TRBJ2-1; d_gene: .; v_gene: TRBV29-1; CDR3aa: CSAADYNEQFF; CDR3nt: TGCAGCGCAGCGGACTACAATGAGCAGTTCTTC
abundance: .; j_gene: TRBJ2-5; d_gene: .; v_gene: TRBV6-5; CDR3aa: CASSPRGPPETQYF; CDR3nt: TGTGCCAGCAGTCCCAGAGGGCCCCCGGAGACCCAGTACTTC
abundance: .; j_gene: TRBJ2-1; d_gene: TRBD1; v_gene: TRBV6-5; CDR3aa: CASSYLTGGQGEQFF; CDR3nt: TGTGCCAGCAGTTACTTAACAGGGGGACAGGGTGAGCAGTTCTTC
abundance: .; j_gene: TRBJ1-2; d_gene: TRBD1; v_gene: TRBV6-5; CDR3aa: CASRGPAGTGYGYTF; CDR3nt: TGTGCCAGCAGGGGCCCCGCCGGGACAGGCTATGGCTACACCTTC
abundance: .; j_gene: TRBJ2-7; d_gene: .; v_gene: TRBV28; CDR3aa: CASSLTWAPTGEQYF; CDR3nt: TGTGCCAGCAGTCTCACCTGGGCCCCGACGGGAGAGCAGTACTTC
abundance: .; j_gene: TRBJ2-7; d_gene: .; v_gene: TRBV11-2; CDR3aa: CASSLGSLLAIGEQYF; CDR3nt: TGTGCCAGCAGCTTAGGCTCTCTTCTAGCGATCGGCGAGCAGTACTTC
abundance: .; j_gene: TRBJ1-5; d_gene: TRBD1; v_gene: TRBV7-2; CDR3aa: CASSLVGRQGGQPQHF; CDR3nt: TGTGCCAGCAGCTTAGTAGGGAGACAGGGCGGGCAGCCCCAGCATTTT
abundance: few; j_gene: TRBJ2-1; d_gene: .; v_gene: TRBV7-2; CDR3aa: CASSLAPVAYNEQFF; CDR3nt: TGTGCCAGCAGCTTAGCACCGGTGGCCTACAATGAGCAGTTCTTC
abundance: .; j_gene: TRBJ2-4; d_gene: .; v_gene: TRBV5-1; CDR3aa: CASSPPLSEAKNIQYF; CDR3nt: TGCGCCAGCAGTCCGCCCCTTAGCGAGGCCAAAAACATTCAGTACTTC
abundance: .; j_gene: TRBJ2-5; d_gene: .; v_gene: TRBV13; CDR3aa: CASSLRGPGRATGETQYF; CDR3nt: TGTGCCAGCAGCTTAAGAGGCCCAGGCAGGGCGACAGGAGAGACCCAGTACTTC
abundance: .; j_gene: TRBJ2-1; d_gene: TRBD2; v_gene: TRBV7-2; CDR3aa: CASSLGGGPTEQFF; CDR3nt: TGTGCCAGCAGCTTAGGGGGAGGGCCTACCGAGCAGTTCTTC
abundance: .; j_gene: TRBJ2-7; d_gene: .; v_gene: TRBV5-1; CDR3aa: CASSWGPGDEQYF; CDR3nt: TGCGCCAGCAGCTGGGGGCCAGGGGACGAGCAGTACTTC
abundance: .; j_gene: TRBJ2-2; d_gene: TRBD2; v_gene: TRBV9; CDR3aa: CASSLGLAGGTGELFF; CDR3nt: TGTGCCAGCAGCCTAGGACTAGCTGGGGGCACCGGGGAGCTGTTTTTT
abundance: .; j_gene: TRBJ2-7; d_gene: TRBD1; v_gene: TRBV11-2; CDR3aa: CASSAYLLSGTGTYEQYF; CDR3nt: TGTGCCAGCAGCGCCTATCTCTTGTCCGGGACAGGAACCTACGAGCAGTACTTC
abundance: once; j_gene: TRBJ1-2; d_gene: TRBD1; v_gene: TRBV18; CDR3aa: CASSPLGQGDYGYTF; CDR3nt: TGTGCCAGCTCACCACTGGGCCAGGGGGACTATGGCTACACCTTC
abundance: .; j_gene: TRBJ2-2; d_gene: .; v_gene: TRBV28; CDR3aa: CASSLMGGLFANTGELFF; CDR3nt: TGTGCCAGCAGTTTGATGGGCGGACTGTTCGCGAACACCGGGGAGCTGTTTTTT
abundance: once; j_gene: TRBJ1-1; d_gene: .; v_gene: TRBV7-9; CDR3aa: CASSHRAGFTEAFF; CDR3nt: TGTGCCAGCAGCCATAGAGCGGGCTTCACTGAAGCTTTCTTT
abundance: .; j_gene: TRBJ1-1; d_gene: .; v_gene: TRBV5-1; CDR3aa: CASSPRRGVTEAFF; CDR3nt: TGCGCCAGCAGCCCGCGGCGGGGCGTCACTGAAGCTTTCTTT
abundance: .; j_gene: TRBJ2-3; d_gene: .; v_gene: TRBV7-3; CDR3aa: CASSFGETSRNTQYF; CDR3nt: TGTGCCAGCAGTTTCGGGGAAACCTCCAGAAATACGCAGTATTTT
abundance: .; j_gene: TRBJ2-1; d_gene: .; v_gene: TRBV6-1; CDR3aa: CASSGDQGGEQFF; CDR3nt: TGTGCCAGCAGTGGAGACCAGGGCGGTGAGCAGTTCTTC